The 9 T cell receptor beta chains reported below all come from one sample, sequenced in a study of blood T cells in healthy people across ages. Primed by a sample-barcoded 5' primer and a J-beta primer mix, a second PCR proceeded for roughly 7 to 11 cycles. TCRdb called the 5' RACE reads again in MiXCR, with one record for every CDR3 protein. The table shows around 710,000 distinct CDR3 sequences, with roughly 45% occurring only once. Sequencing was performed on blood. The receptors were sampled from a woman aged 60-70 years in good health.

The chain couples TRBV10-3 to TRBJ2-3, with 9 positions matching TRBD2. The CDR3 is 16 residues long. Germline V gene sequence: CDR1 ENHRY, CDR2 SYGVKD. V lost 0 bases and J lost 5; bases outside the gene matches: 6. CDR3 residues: CAISESSGREIDTQYF. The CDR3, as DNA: TGTGCCATCAGTGAGTCTAGCGGGAGAGAGATAGATACGCAGTATTTT.

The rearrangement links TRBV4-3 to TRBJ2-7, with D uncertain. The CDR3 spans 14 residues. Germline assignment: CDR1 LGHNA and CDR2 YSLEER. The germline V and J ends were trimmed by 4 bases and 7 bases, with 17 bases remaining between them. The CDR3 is CASSPGLGYNEQYF. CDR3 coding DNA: TGCGCCAGCAGCCCTGGATTGGGATACAATGAGCAGTACTTC.

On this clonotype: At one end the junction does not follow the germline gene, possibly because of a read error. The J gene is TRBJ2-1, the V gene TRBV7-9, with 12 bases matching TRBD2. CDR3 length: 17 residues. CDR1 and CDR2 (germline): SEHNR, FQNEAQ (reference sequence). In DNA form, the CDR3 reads TGTGCCAGCAGTGGGACCCTAGCGGGGGGGCGCTACAATAAGCAGTTCTTC. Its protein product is CASSGTLAGGRYNKQFF.

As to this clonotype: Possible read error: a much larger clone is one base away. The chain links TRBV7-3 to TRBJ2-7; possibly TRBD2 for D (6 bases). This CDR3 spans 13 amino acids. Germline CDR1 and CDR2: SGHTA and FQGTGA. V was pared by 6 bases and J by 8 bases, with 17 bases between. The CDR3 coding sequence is TGTGCCAGCAGTCCGGGGGTGGGATACAAGCAGTACTTC. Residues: CASSPGVGYKQYF.

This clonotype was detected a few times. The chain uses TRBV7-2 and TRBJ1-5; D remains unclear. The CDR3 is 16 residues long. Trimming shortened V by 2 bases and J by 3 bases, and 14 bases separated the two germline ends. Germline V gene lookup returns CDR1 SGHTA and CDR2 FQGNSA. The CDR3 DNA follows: TGTGCCAGCAGCTTAATGGGAGGAAGGAACAATCAGCCCCAGCATTTT. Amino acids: CASSLMGGRNNQPQHF. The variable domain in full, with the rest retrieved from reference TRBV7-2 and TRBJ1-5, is GAGVSQSPSNKVTEKGKDVELRCDPISGHTALYWYRQSLGQGLEFLIYFQGNSAPDKSGLPSDRFSAERTGGSVSTLTIQRTQQEDSAVYLCASSLMGGRNNQPQHFGDGTRLSIL.

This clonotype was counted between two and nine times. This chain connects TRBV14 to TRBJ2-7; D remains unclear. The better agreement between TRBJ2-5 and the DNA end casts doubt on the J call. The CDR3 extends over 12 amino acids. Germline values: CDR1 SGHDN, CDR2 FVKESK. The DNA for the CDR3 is TGTGCCAGCAGCTGGTCGGCGCAGACCCAGTACTTC. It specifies CASSWSAQTQYF.

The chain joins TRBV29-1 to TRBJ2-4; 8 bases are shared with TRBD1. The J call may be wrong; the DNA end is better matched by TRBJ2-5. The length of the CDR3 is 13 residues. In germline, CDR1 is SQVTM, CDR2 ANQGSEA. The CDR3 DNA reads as TGCAGCGTTGAAAAGGGACAGGAAGGGACCCAGTACTTC. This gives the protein CSVEKGQEGTQYF.

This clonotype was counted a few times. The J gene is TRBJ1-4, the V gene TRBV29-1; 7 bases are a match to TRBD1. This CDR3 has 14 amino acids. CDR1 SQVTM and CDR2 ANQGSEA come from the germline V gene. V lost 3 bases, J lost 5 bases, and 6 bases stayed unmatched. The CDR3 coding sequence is TGCAGCGTTGATTCGACAGGGAGGAATGAAAAACTGTTTTTT. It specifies CSVDSTGRNEKLFF.

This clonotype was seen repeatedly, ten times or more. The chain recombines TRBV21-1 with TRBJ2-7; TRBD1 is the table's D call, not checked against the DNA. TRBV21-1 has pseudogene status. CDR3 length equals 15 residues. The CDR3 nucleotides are TGTGCCAGCAGCAAACGCGGACAGGGGGCTTACGAGCAGTACTTC. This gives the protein CASSKRGQGAYEQYF.